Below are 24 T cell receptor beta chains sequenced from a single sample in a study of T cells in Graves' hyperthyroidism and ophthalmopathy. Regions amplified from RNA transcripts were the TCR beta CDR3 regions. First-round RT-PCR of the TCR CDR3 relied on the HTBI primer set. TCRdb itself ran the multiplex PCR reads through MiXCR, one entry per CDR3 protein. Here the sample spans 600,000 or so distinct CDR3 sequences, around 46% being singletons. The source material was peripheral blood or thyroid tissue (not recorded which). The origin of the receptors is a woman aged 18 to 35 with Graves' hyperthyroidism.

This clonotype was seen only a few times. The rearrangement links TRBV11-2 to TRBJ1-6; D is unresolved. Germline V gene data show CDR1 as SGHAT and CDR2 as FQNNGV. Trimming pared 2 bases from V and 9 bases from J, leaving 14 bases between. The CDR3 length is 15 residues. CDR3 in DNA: TGTGCCAGCAGCTTACTACCGGAGTCTCCTTCACCCCTCCACTTT. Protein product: CASSLLPESPSPLHF. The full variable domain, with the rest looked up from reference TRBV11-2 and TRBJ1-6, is EAGVAQSPRYKIIEKRQSVAFWCNPISGHATLYWYQQILGQGPKLLIQFQNNGVVDDSQLPKDRFSAERLKGVDSTLKIQPAKLEDSAVYLCASSLLPESPSPLHFGNGTRLTVT.

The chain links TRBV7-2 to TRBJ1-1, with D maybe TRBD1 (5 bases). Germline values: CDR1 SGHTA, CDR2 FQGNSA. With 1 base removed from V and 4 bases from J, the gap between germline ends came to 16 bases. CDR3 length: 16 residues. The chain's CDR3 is CASSLGPSRVGTEAFF. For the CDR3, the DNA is TGTGCCAGCAGCTTAGGGCCCTCCAGGGTGGGCACTGAAGCTTTCTTT.

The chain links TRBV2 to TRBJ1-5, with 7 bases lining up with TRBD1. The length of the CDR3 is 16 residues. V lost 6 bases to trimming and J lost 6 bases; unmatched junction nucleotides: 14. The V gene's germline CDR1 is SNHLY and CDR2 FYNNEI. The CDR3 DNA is TGTGCCAGCAGCCCATCACGACAGGGTAAGGGTCAGCCCCAGCATTTT. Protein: CASSPSRQGKGQPQHF.

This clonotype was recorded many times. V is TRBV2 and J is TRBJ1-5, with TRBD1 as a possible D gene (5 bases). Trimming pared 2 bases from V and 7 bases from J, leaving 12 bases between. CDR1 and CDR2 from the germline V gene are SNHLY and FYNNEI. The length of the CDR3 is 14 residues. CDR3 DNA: TGTGCCAGCAGTGAAAGGGGCACGGGCCAGCCCCAGCATTTT. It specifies CASSERGTGQPQHF.

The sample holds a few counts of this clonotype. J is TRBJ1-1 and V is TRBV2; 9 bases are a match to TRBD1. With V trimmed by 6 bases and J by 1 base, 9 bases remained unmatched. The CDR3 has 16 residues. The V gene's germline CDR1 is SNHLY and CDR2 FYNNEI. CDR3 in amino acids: CASRVSTGGRNTEAFF. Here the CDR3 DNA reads TGTGCCAGCAGGGTTTCGACAGGGGGTCGGAACACTGAAGCTTTCTTT.

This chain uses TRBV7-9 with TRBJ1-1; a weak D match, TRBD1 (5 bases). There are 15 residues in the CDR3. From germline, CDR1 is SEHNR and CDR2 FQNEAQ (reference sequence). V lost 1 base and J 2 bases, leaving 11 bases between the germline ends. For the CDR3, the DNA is TGTGCCAGCAGCTTAGATGGCAGGGTTAACACTGAAGCTTTCTTT. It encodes CASSLDGRVNTEAFF.

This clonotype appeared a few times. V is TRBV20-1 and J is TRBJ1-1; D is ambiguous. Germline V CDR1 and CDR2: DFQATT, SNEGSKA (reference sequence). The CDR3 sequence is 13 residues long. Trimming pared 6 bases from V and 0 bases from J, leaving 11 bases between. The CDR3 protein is CSAPRALNTEAFF. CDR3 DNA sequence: TGCAGTGCCCCTAGGGCGCTGAACACTGAAGCTTTCTTT.

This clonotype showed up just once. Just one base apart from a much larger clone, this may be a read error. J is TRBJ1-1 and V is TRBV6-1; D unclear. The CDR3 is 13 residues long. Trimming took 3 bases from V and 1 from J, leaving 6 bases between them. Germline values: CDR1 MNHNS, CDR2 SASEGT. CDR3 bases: TGTGCCAGCAGTGAGCAGCCGAACACTGAAGCTTTCTTT. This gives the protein CASSEQPNTEAFF.

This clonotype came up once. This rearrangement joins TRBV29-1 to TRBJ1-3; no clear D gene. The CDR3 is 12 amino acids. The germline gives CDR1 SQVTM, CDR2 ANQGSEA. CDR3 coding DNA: TGCACCTGCGTGGGCTCTGGAAACACCATATATTTT. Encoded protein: CTCVGSGNTIYF.

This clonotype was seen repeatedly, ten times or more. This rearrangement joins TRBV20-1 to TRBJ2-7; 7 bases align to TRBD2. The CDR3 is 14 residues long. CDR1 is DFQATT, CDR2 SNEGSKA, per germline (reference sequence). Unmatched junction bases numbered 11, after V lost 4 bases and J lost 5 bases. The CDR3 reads CSAILAESGDEQYF. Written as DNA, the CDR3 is TGCAGTGCTATTCTAGCGGAAAGTGGAGACGAGCAGTACTTC.

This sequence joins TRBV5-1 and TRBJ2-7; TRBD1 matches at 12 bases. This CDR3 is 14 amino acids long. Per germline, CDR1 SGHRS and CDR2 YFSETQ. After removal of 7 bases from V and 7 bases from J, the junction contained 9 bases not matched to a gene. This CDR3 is CASGAGTGGSEQYF. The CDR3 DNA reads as TGCGCCAGCGGTGCGGGGACAGGGGGCTCTGAGCAGTACTTC.

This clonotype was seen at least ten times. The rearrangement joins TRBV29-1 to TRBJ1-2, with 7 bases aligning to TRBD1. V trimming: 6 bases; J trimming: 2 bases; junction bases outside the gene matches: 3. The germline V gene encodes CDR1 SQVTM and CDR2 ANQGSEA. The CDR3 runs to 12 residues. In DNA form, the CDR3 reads TGCAGCGTCGTGACAGGGAACTATGGCTACACCTTC. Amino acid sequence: CSVVTGNYGYTF.

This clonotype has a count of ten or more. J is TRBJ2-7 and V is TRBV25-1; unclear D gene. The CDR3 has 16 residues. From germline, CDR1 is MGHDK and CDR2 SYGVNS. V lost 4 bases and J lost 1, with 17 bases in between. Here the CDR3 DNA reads TGTGCCAGCAGTGCCCCCGGGTCCTTTACGTCCTACGAGCAGTACTTC. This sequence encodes CASSAPGSFTSYEQYF.

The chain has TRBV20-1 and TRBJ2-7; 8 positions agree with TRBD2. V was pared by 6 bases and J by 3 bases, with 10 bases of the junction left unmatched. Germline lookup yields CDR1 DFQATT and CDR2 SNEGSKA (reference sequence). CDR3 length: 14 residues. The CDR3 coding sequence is TGCAGTGCCCAAGGACTAGCTGACAGCTACGAGCAGTACTTC. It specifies CSAQGLADSYEQYF.

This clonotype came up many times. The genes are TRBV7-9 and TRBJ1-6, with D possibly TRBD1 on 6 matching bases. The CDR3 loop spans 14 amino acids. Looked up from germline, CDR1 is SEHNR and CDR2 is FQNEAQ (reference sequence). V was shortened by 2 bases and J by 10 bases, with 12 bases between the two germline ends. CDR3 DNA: TGTGCCAGCAGCTTACCACAGGGTTCCTCACCCCTCCACTTT. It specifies CASSLPQGSSPLHF.

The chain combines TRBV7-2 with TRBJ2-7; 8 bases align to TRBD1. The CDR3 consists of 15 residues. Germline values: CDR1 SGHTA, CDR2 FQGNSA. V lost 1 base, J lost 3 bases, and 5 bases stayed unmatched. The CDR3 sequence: CASSLGQGKGYEQYF. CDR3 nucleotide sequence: TGTGCCAGCAGCTTAGGACAGGGGAAAGGCTACGAGCAGTACTTC.

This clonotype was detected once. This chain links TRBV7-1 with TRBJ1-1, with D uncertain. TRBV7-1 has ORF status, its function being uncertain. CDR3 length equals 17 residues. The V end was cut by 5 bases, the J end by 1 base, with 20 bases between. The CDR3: CASSQWAAEAENTEAFF. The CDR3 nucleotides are TGTGCCAGCAGCCAATGGGCGGCGGAGGCAGAGAACACTGAAGCTTTCTTT.

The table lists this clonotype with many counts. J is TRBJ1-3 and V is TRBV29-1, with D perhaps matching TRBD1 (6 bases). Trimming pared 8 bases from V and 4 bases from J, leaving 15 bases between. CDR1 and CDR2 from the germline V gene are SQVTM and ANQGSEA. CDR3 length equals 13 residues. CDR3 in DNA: TGCAGCTTCGTCCTGACAGGCGGAAACACCATATATTTT. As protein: CSFVLTGGNTIYF. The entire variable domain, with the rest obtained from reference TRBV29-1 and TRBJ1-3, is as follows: SAVISQKPSRDICQRGTSLTIQCQVDSQVTMMFWYRQQPGQSLTLIATANQGSEATYESGFVIDKFPISRPNLTFSTLTVSNMSPEDSSIYLCSFVLTGGNTIYFGEGSWLTVV.

In DNA, the CDR3 is TGTGCCAGCAGTTGGGAGAGCTCTGGAAACACCATATATTTT. Translation gives CASSWESSGNTIYF. The chain uses TRBV2 and TRBJ1-3, with D hard to call. Germline V lookup: CDR1 SNHLY, CDR2 FYNNEI. With 5 bases removed from V and 0 bases from J, the gap between germline ends came to 8 bases. The CDR3 spans 14 residues.

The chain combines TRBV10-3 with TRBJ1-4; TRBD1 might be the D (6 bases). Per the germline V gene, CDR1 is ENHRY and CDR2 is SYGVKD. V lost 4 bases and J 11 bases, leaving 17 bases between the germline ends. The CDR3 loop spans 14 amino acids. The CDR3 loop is CAISGTSGRGKLFF. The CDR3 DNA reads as TGTGCCATCAGTGGGACTAGCGGGAGGGGGAAACTGTTTTTT.

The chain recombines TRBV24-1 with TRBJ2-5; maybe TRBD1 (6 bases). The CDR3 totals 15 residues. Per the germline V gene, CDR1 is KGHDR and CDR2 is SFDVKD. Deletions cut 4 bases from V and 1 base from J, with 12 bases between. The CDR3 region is CATSDAGQSQETQYF. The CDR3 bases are TGTGCCACCAGTGACGCTGGACAGAGCCAAGAGACCCAGTACTTC.

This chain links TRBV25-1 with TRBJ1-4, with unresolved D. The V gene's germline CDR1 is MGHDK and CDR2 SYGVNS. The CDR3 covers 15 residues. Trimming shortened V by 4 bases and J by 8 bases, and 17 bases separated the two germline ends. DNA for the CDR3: TGTGCCAGCAGTGCTAGTTTCCGGCGAGGGGAAAAACTGTTTTTT. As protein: CASSASFRRGEKLFF.

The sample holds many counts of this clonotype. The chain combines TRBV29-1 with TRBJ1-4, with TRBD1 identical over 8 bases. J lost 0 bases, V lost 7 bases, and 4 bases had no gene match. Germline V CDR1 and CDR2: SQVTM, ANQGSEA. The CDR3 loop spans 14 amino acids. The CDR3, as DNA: TGCAGCGCCAGGACAGGGTCAACTAATGAAAAACTGTTTTTT. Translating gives CSARTGSTNEKLFF.

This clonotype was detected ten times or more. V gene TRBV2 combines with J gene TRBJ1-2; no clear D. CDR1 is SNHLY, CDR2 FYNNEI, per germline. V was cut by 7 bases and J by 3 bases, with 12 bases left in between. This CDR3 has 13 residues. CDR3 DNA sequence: TGTGCCAGCAAGGCAGGCATCGACTATGGCTACACCTTC. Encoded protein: CASKAGIDYGYTF.